The next 23 T cell receptor beta chains were all read from a single sample in a study of CD8+ T cells in alopecia areata. Treatment specified: oral pan-JAK inhibitor, 5-10 mg twice daily. Isolated RNA was reverse transcribed into cDNA used as the sequencing template. TCRdb's copy holds only in-frame clones and misses some; the assay was immunoSEQ multiplex PCR. The sample has some 150,000 clones, roughly nine tenths seen once. Sequenced here: CD8+ T cells sorted from blood, sampled at week 4, from a patient treated with tofacitinib. Receptor source: a human donor with alopecia areata.

V is TRBV25-1 and J is TRBJ2-2; D remains ambiguous. Trimming took 4 bases from V and 6 from J, leaving 6 bases between them. CDR1 is MGHDK, CDR2 SYGVNS, per germline. The CDR3 has 12 amino acids. The CDR3 DNA reads TGTGCCAGCAGTGTGATGGCCGGGGAGCTGTTTTTT. Encoded protein: CASSVMAGELFF.

DNA of the CDR3: TGCAGCGTTGAAGGGGGCCCAGGGAAACCCTACGAGCAGTACTTC. Its protein is CSVEGGPGKPYEQYF. V gene TRBV29-1 combines with J gene TRBJ2-7; D is possibly TRBD1 (5 bases). CDR1 and CDR2 from the germline V gene are SQVTM and ANQGSEA. V shed 1 base and J shed 2 bases, with 15 bases lying between them. The CDR3 is 15 residues long.

The chain joins TRBV10-3 to TRBJ2-1; 9 nucleotides line up with TRBD2. Unmatched junction bases numbered 12, after V lost 8 bases and J lost 7 bases. CDR3 length: 15 amino acids. CDR1 and CDR2 (germline): ENHRY, SYGVKD. CDR3 protein: CAIAPASGEYNEQFF. The CDR3 nucleotides read TGTGCCATCGCCCCGGCTAGCGGGGAGTATAATGAGCAGTTCTTC.

V is TRBV30 and J is TRBJ2-3; D tentatively fits TRBD1 or TRBD2 (5 bases each). Trimming left V 4 bases short and J 9 bases short, with 17 bases between. Germline lookup yields CDR1 GTSNPN and CDR2 SVGIG (reference sequence). The CDR3 spans 13 residues. CDR3 DNA sequence: TGTGCCTGGATTGGGACCCACGCCAAGACGCAGTATTTT. This translates into CAWIGTHAKTQYF.

The gene calls are TRBV9 and TRBJ2-6, with D perhaps matching TRBD1 or TRBD2 (5 bases each). CDR3 length: 18 amino acids. V was pared by 3 bases and J by 0 bases, with 16 bases between. Germline-derived CDR1 and CDR2 are SGDLS and YYNGEE. DNA of the CDR3: TGTGCCAGCAGCGCTCCGGGACCTTCCTCCTCTGGGGCCAACGTCCTGACTTTC. It is translated as CASSAPGPSSSGANVLTF.

The rearrangement uses TRBV15 and TRBJ2-2, with TRBD2 matching 11 bases. V lost 1 base and J lost 6; bases outside the gene matches: 7. This CDR3 has 17 residues. Per germline, CDR1 LNHNV and CDR2 YYDKDF (reference sequence). CDR3 nucleotides: TGTGCCACCAGCAGAGCCTTAGCGGGGGGGCTGGCCGGGGAGCTGTTTTTT. Its translation: CATSRALAGGLAGELFF.

CDR3 sequence: CASSSLAGGPLETQYF. DNA for the CDR3: TGTGCCAGCAGCTCCCTAGCGGGAGGGCCATTAGAGACGCAGTATTTT. The gene calls are TRBV7-3 and TRBJ2-3, with 12 bases that match TRBD2. CDR1 and CDR2 (germline): SGHTA, FQGTGA. CDR3 length equals 16 residues. V was clipped by 4 bases and J by 9 bases; unmatched bases: 11.

The V gene is TRBV6-5, the J gene TRBJ2-7; D perhaps matches TRBD2 (6 bases). The CDR3 is 11 amino acids. Germline CDR1 reads MNHEY; CDR2 reads SVGAGI. V was shortened by 2 bases and J by 9 bases, with 8 bases between the two germline ends. CDR3 loop: CASSYGDWQYF. CDR3 in DNA: TGTGCCAGCAGTTACGGGGACTGGCAGTACTTC.

The chain couples TRBV6-5 to TRBJ1-2; 10 nucleotides align to TRBD1. V gave up 5 bases and J gave up 6 bases; unmatched junction bases: 6. Germline V CDR1 and CDR2: MNHEY, SVGAGI. CDR3 length: 14 residues. The CDR3 DNA sequence: TGTGCCAGCAGTACCCAGACAGGGGGCGATGGCTACACCTTC. This codes for CASSTQTGGDGYTF.

The gene calls are TRBV7-3 and TRBJ2-5, with D possibly matching TRBD2 (6 bases). This CDR3 is built from 16 residues. Germline-derived CDR1 and CDR2 are SGHTA and FQGTGA. V was shortened by 4 bases and J by 3 bases, with 18 bases between the two germline ends. CDR3 protein: CASSSVGGMKEETQYF. In nucleotides, the CDR3 is TGTGCCAGCAGCTCCGTGGGGGGTATGAAGGAAGAGACCCAGTACTTC.

V usage is TRBV4-1 and J usage is TRBJ1-1; no clear D gene. Germline V lookup: CDR1 MGHRA, CDR2 YSYEKL. The V end was cut by 8 bases, the J end by 5 bases, with 18 bases between. This CDR3 has 14 residues. The CDR3 spells CASSYGEGMTEAFF. The CDR3 DNA reads as TGCGCCAGCTCCTATGGGGAGGGTATGACTGAAGCTTTCTTT.

V and J are TRBV4-1 and TRBJ2-7, with D unresolved. The germline CDR1 and CDR2 sequences are MGHRA and YSYEKL. The V end lost 3 bases, the J end lost 6 bases, and 21 bases lay between the germline ends. CDR3 length: 16 amino acids. The CDR3 loop reads CASSQMPFVSASEQYF. The CDR3 coding sequence is TGCGCCAGCAGCCAGATGCCATTTGTGTCAGCTAGCGAGCAGTACTTC.

This chain uses TRBV7-9 with TRBJ2-5; the match to TRBD2 covers 9 bases. The CDR3 runs to 15 residues. V dropped 5 bases and J dropped 4; count of bases not matched to a gene: 8. Germline CDR1 reads SEHNR; CDR2 reads FQNEAQ (reference sequence). CDR3 nucleotide sequence: TGTGCCAGCAGCAACGGGACTAGCATTAGAGAGACCCAGTACTTC. Amino acids: CASSNGTSIRETQYF.

V usage is TRBV6-4 and J usage is TRBJ2-2; tentatively, D is TRBD2 (5 bases). Germline V gene sequence: CDR1 MRHNA, CDR2 SNTAGT. There are 15 residues in the CDR3. V lost 5 bases, J lost 6 bases, and 16 bases lay in between. CDR3 coding DNA: TGTGCCAGCAGTTCCGGACTTGGCGAGTCCGGGGAGCTGTTTTTT. Residues: CASSSGLGESGELFF.

This chain joins TRBV2 and TRBJ2-5; D not certain. The germline V gene encodes CDR1 SNHLY and CDR2 FYNNEI. CDR3 length equals 12 residues. Trimming stripped 3 bases from V and 7 bases from J, with 9 bases between. CDR3 sequence (DNA): TGTGCCAGCAGTGACCTATCAGGGACCCAGTACTTC. This translates into CASSDLSGTQYF. Full variable domain (rest looked up from reference TRBV2 and TRBJ2-5): EPEVTQTPSHQVTQMGQEVILRCVPISNHLYFYWYRQILGQKVEFLVSFYNNEISEKSEIFDDQFSVERPDGSNFTLKIRSTKLEDSAMYFCASSDLSGTQYFGPGTRLLVL.

This chain joins TRBV15 and TRBJ1-1; no clear D gene. Trimming cost V 0 bases and J 1 base, with 3 bases left between them. Germline CDR1 LNHNV, CDR2 YYDKDF (reference sequence). The CDR3 loop spans 13 amino acids. This chain's CDR3 is CATSRDGNTEAFF. The DNA for the CDR3 is TGTGCCACCAGCAGAGACGGGAACACTGAAGCTTTCTTT. Full variable domain (remainder filled in from reference TRBV15 and TRBJ1-1): DAMVIQNPRYQVTQFGKPVTLSCSQTLNHNVMYWYQQKSSQAPKLLFHYYDKDFNNEADTPDNFQSRRPNTSFCFLDIRSPGLGDTAMYLCATSRDGNTEAFFGQGTRLTVV.

The J gene is TRBJ1-1, the V gene TRBV27; D unresolved. Trimming took 4 bases from V and 0 from J, leaving 6 bases between them. Germline V lookup: CDR1 MNHEY, CDR2 SMNVEV (reference sequence). The CDR3 runs to 13 residues. The CDR3 DNA sequence: TGTGCCAGCAGTTACGGAATGAACACTGAAGCTTTCTTT. Encoded protein: CASSYGMNTEAFF.

V usage is TRBV25-1 and J usage is TRBJ2-7, with D possibly TRBD2 on 5 matching bases. The CDR3 is 14 amino acids. V lost 1 base and J 5 bases, leaving 12 bases between the germline ends. Per the germline V gene, CDR1 is MGHDK and CDR2 is SYGVNS. The CDR3 region is CASSEFGDSNEQYF. The CDR3, as DNA: TGTGCCAGCAGTGAATTCGGGGATTCCAACGAGCAGTACTTC.

This chain links TRBV27 with TRBJ2-5; maybe TRBD2 (5 bases). From germline, CDR1 is MNHEY and CDR2 SMNVEV (reference sequence). The CDR3 runs to 14 residues. V was trimmed by 3 bases and J by 3 bases, leaving 11 bases between them. The CDR3 nucleotides are TGTGCCAGCAGTTTCTCTGAGGGTGAAGAGACCCAGTACTTC. Its protein product is CASSFSEGEETQYF.

In nucleotides, the CDR3 is TGCAGCGTTATACAAAACAATGAGCAGTTCTTC. Translating gives CSVIQNNEQFF. The chain couples TRBV29-1 to TRBJ2-1, with D hard to call. V gave up 5 bases and J gave up 5 bases, with 7 bases separating them. The CDR3 covers 11 residues. Germline CDR1 SQVTM, CDR2 ANQGSEA.

The chain uses TRBV29-1 and TRBJ2-2; D uncertain. V lost 4 bases and J lost 0, with 3 bases in between. Germline V gene sequence: CDR1 SQVTM, CDR2 ANQGSEA. There are 12 residues in the CDR3. The CDR3 DNA follows: TGCAGCGTTGGCCCGAACACCGGGGAGCTGTTTTTT. The encoded protein is CSVGPNTGELFF.

The chain is built from TRBV7-9 and TRBJ2-3; D ambiguous. CDR1 is SEHNR and CDR2 is FQNEAQ in the germline V gene (reference sequence). This CDR3 comprises 13 residues. The V end lost 4 bases, the J end lost 6 bases, and 11 bases lay between the germline ends. The CDR3, as DNA: TGTGCCAGCAGCTCGCTCGTCAAGGATACGCAGTATTTT. Translating gives CASSSLVKDTQYF.

The V and J genes are TRBV14 and TRBJ2-3; 10 nucleotides align to TRBD1. V was pared by 1 base and J by 3 bases, with 7 bases of the junction left unmatched. This CDR3 has 17 residues. From germline, CDR1 is SGHDN and CDR2 FVKESK. CDR3 in DNA: TGTGCCAGCAGCCAAGTCTCCGGGACAGGGGTGACAGATACGCAGTATTTT. Encoded protein: CASSQVSGTGVTDTQYF.